The sequence of this T cell receptor (beta chain) was determined in a study of cytomegalovirus exposure and HLA in healthy donors. PCR amplification relied on 60 Vbeta primers (plus 13 Jbeta primers). Measured with immunoSEQ multiplex PCR; TCRdb has only the in-frame clones, and not every one. The sample includes 210,000 or so clones, about 80% of them seen just once. This CDR3 comprises 13 residues. Trimming left V 2 bases short and J 7 bases short, with 12 bases between. In germline, CDR1 is SGDLS, CDR2 YYNGEE. The rearrangement uses TRBV9 and TRBJ1-2, with TRBD1 as a possible D gene (5 bases). The specimen sequenced was PBMCs. This TCR was recovered from a man aged 40-55 years in good health and CMV-seronegative. CDR3 nucleotide sequence: TGTGCCAGCAGCGTGAGACTGGGGCTTGGCTACACCTTC. Residues: CASSVRLGLGYTF.